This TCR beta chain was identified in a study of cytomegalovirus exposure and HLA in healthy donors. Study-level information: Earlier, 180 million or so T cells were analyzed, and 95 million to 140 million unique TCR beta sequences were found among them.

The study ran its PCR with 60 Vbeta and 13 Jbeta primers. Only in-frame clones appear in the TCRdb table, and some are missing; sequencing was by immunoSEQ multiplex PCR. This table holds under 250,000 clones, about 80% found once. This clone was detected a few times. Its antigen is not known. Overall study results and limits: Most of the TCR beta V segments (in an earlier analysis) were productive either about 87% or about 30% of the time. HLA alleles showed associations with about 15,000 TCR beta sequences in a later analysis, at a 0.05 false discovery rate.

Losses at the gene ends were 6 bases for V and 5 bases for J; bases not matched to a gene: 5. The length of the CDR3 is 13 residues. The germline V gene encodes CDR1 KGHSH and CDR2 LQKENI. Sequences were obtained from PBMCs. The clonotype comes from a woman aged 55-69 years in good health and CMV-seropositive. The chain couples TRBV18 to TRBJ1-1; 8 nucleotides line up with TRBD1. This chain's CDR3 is CASSPDRGTEAFF. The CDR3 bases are TGTGCCAGCTCTCCTGACAGGGGTACTGAAGCTTTCTTT.